The present T cell receptor beta chain was sequenced within a study of CD8+CD57+ T cells in acquired aplastic anemia. On the study more broadly: Researchers reported that healthy donors averaged about 10.8 million reads for CD4+ cells. Overall study results and limits: Between patients and controls, CD8+ Simpson's diversity did not vary significantly. Patients and controls were found to share approximately 31 CD8+ CDR3 sequences.

Worth noting for this clonotype: Its specificity is not known.

V shed 1 base and J shed 3 bases, with 10 bases lying between them. CDR1 is DFQATT, CDR2 SNEGSKA, per germline (reference sequence). CDR3 length equals 14 residues. CDR3 and TCR beta VDJ profiling relied on genomic DNA as the template. TCRdb re-derived calls from the reads in MiXCR, one entry per CDR3 protein. The profile shows 95,000 to 120,000 distinct CDR3 sequences, 40% to 60% of them singletons. The sequence was obtained from a human donor in good health, serving as a control. Sample: sorted CD4+, CD8+, or CD8+CD57+ T cells (not recorded which) from PBMCs. This sequence joins TRBV20-1 and TRBJ2-4; D perhaps matches TRBD1 (5 bases). CDR3 residues: CSARGQGGKNIQYF. The CDR3 DNA is TGCAGTGCTAGAGGCCAGGGTGGCAAAAACATTCAGTACTTC.